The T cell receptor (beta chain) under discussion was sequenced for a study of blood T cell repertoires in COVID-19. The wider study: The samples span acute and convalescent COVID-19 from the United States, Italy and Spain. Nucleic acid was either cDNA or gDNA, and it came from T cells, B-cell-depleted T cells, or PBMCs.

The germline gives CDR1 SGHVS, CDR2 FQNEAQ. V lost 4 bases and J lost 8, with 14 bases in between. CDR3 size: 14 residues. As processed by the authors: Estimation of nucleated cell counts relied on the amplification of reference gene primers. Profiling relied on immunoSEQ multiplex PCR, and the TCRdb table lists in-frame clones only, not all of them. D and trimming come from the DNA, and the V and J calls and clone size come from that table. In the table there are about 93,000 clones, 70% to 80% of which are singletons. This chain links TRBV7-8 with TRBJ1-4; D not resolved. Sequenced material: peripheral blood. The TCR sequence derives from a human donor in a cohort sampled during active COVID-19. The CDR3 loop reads CASSSTPRGEKLFF. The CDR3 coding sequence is TGTGCCAGCAGCTCGACTCCGCGTGGGGAAAAACTGTTTTTT.